The 8 T cell receptor beta chains listed next were all sequenced from one sample in a study of molecular identifiers for immune sequencing clone quantification. TCRdb ran MiXCR on the PCR reads and lists one entry per CDR3 protein. The sample carries some 580,000 distinct CDR3 sequences, around 25% recorded once. Material for sequencing was naive CD8+ T cells from blood, with Jurkat cell RNA spiked in. Described subset: FACS-sorted CD8+CD4-CCR7+CD45RA+ naive T cells. These receptors all stem from a human donor in good health. Some libraries in this study had Jurkat cell RNA spiked in.

This clonotype was observed a few times. The rearrangement links TRBV12-3 or TRBV12-4 to TRBJ1-3; D is possibly TRBD1 (5 bases). This CDR3 contains 15 residues. Trimming left V 5 bases short and J 0 bases short, with 11 bases between. CDR3 region: CASSRDVYSGNTIYF. The CDR3, as DNA: TGTGCCAGCAGTCGGGACGTCTACTCTGGAAACACCATATATTTT.

The sample holds one count of this clonotype. The J gene is TRBJ2-1, the V gene TRBV7-2; 11 nucleotides match TRBD2. Germline V gene lookup returns CDR1 SGHTA and CDR2 FQGNSA. The CDR3 runs to 17 residues. V shed 1 base, J shed 4 bases, and the junction held 6 bases outside the gene matches. For the CDR3, the DNA is TGTGCCAGCAGCTTAGGGTTACTAGCGGGAGTTTACAATGAGCAGTTCTTC. Translation: CASSLGLLAGVYNEQFF.

This chain connects TRBV4-1 to TRBJ2-7, with 13 bases fitting TRBD2. Germline V CDR1 and CDR2: MGHRA, YSYEKL. J gave up 5 bases and V 1 base, and 5 bases lay outside the gene matches. The CDR3 spans 16 residues. Here the CDR3 DNA reads TGCGCCAGCAGCCAAGGGACTAGCGGGAGTATCGACGAGCAGTACTTC. It specifies CASSQGTSGSIDEQYF.

On this clonotype itself: One end of the junction does not line up with germline, which may come from a read error. V gene TRBV4-1 combines with J gene TRBJ1-1, with 10 bases that match TRBD1. The CDR3 spans 16 residues. Looked up from germline, CDR1 is MGHRA and CDR2 is YSYEKL. Written as DNA, the CDR3 is TGCGCCAGCAGCCAGGGGACAGGGGACGTCGACACTGGAGCTTTCTTT. Its protein is CASSQGTGDVDTGAFF.

This clonotype turned up a few times. This sequence joins TRBV5-4 and TRBJ2-2; 7 bases match TRBD2. CDR3 length: 15 amino acids. The V gene's germline CDR1 is SGHNT and CDR2 YYREEE (reference sequence). After removal of 4 bases from V and 4 bases from J, the junction contained 7 bases not matched to a gene. The CDR3 reads CASSPGTKPTGELFF. In DNA form, the CDR3 reads TGTGCCAGCAGCCCCGGGACTAAACCCACCGGGGAGCTGTTTTTT.

The chain has TRBV4-3 and TRBJ2-7, with D tentatively TRBD1 or TRBD2 (5 bases each). The CDR3 covers 16 residues. Germline V gene data show CDR1 as LGHNA and CDR2 as YSLEER. The V and J ends lost 11 bases and 12 bases respectively, with 35 bases between them. The CDR3 coding sequence is TGCGCCCGCCGCCCAGCCCGGGGCCGGGGCTCCTCCGCGCCGTACTTC. It is translated as CARRPARGRGSSAPYF.

This clonotype came up once. This likely comes from a read error, as the CDR3 has no conserved phenylalanine or tryptophan at its end. V usage is TRBV30 and J usage is TRBJ2-1; 8 bases are shared with TRBD1. The germline V gene encodes CDR1 GTSNPN and CDR2 SVGIG (reference sequence). The J segment lost 4 bases and the V segment lost 1 base, leaving 9 bases of the junction unmatched. CDR3 size: 16 residues. The CDR3 sequence: CAWSGPRDRFYNEQFL. DNA for the CDR3: TGTGCCTGGAGTGGTCCCCGGGACAGGTTTTACAATGAGCAGTTCCTC.

Notes on this clonotype: This may come from a read error, since a much larger clone is one base off. The J gene is TRBJ2-7, the V gene TRBV5-3; 8 nucleotides match TRBD1. TRBV5-3 has ORF status, its function being uncertain. The CDR3 is 15 amino acids. This chain's CDR3 is CASSLWGQVTYEQHF. The CDR3 nucleotides are TGTGCCAGCAGCTTATGGGGACAGGTGACTTACGAGCAGCACTTC.